Shown below are 8 T cell receptor beta chains from a single sample sequenced in a study of shared clonotypes between healthy human individuals. The repertoire was sequenced with immunoSEQ multiplex PCR; TCRdb's copy has only in-frame clones and lacks some. Altogether 2.5 million or so clones are present, approximately 92% being singletons, with the ten largest covering over 0.12%. Sequenced input: naive CD4+ T cells sorted from blood. Sample subset: CD45RA+ positively selected. These receptors were obtained from a man aged 18 to 29 in good health.

This chain uses TRBV5-1 with TRBJ1-3, with D perhaps TRBD1 (5 bases). In germline, CDR1 is SGHRS, CDR2 YFSETQ. V was shortened by 1 base and J by 4 bases, with 15 bases between the two germline ends. This CDR3 has 16 amino acids. CDR3 sequence (DNA): TGCGCCAGCAGCTTGAGCTTGGGACTTGAGGGAAACACCATATATTTT. It encodes CASSLSLGLEGNTIYF.

The rearrangement links TRBV5-1 to TRBJ2-1; 7 bases match TRBD2. V lost 0 bases to trimming and J lost 1 base; unmatched junction nucleotides: 10. The length of the CDR3 is 18 residues. Per germline, CDR1 SGHRS and CDR2 YFSETQ. CDR3 in DNA: TGCGCCAGCAGCTTGGGTACTAGCGCGGGGAGATCCTACAATGAGCAGTTCTTC. Its protein product is CASSLGTSAGRSYNEQFF.

As regards this clone: The same CDR3 arises from other DNA sequences in this sample as well. V and J are TRBV6-5 and TRBJ1-2, with TRBD1 matching over 9 bases. The germline gives CDR1 MNHEY, CDR2 SVGAGI. V shed 6 bases, J shed 3 bases, and the junction held 2 bases outside the gene matches. CDR3 size: 13 residues. The CDR3 is CASSRTGDYGYTF. In DNA, the CDR3 is TGTGCCAGCAGCCGGACAGGGGACTATGGCTACACCTTC.

V is TRBV7-3 and J is TRBJ2-2, with D possibly TRBD2 on 6 matching bases. CDR3 size: 16 residues. V was cut by 5 bases and J by 9 bases, with 22 bases left in between. Germline-derived CDR1 and CDR2 are SGHTA and FQGTGA. The CDR3 region is CASSPGLGGPTRELFF. Here the CDR3 DNA reads TGTGCCAGCAGCCCGGGTTTGGGAGGTCCAACCCGGGAGCTGTTTTTT.

Only one count was recorded for this clone. The chain links TRBV7-6 to TRBJ2-3; weak D call: TRBD2 (6 bases). This CDR3 comprises 16 residues. Trimming pared 3 bases from V and 1 base from J, leaving 14 bases between. Germline CDR1 and CDR2: SGHVS and FNYEAQ. In nucleotides, the CDR3 is TGTGCCAGCAGCTTGGAGGGGCAGCCTGGCACAGATACGCAGTATTTT. Its protein product is CASSLEGQPGTDTQYF.

The rearrangement links TRBV6-6 to TRBJ1-2; D is ambiguous. The V gene's germline CDR1 is MNHNY and CDR2 SVGAGI (reference sequence). V gave up 5 bases and J gave up 1 base, with 8 bases separating them. The CDR3 covers 13 residues. CDR3: CASSLLDNYGYTF. DNA for the CDR3: TGTGCCAGCAGTCTGCTAGATAACTATGGCTACACCTTC.

Regarding this clone: Other DNA variants within this sample encode the same CDR3. V gene TRBV10-2 combines with J gene TRBJ2-1; D gene ambiguous. This CDR3 is 13 amino acids long. Looked up from germline, CDR1 is WSHSY and CDR2 is SAAADI. Between the trimmed V and J ends, which lost 6 bases and 1 base, there was a span of 7 bases. For the CDR3, the DNA is TGCGCCAGCAGAGCAGGTTCCTACAATGAGCAGTTCTTC. Its protein is CASRAGSYNEQFF.

This chain links TRBV28 with TRBJ1-5; D possibly corresponds to TRBD1 (6 bases). CDR1 MDHEN and CDR2 SYDVKM come from the germline V gene. The CDR3 runs to 15 residues. The V and J ends lost 3 bases and 5 bases respectively, with 14 bases between them. CDR3 loop: CASSLLAGVDQPQHF. The CDR3 nucleotides read TGTGCCAGCAGTTTGTTGGCAGGGGTGGATCAGCCCCAGCATTTT.